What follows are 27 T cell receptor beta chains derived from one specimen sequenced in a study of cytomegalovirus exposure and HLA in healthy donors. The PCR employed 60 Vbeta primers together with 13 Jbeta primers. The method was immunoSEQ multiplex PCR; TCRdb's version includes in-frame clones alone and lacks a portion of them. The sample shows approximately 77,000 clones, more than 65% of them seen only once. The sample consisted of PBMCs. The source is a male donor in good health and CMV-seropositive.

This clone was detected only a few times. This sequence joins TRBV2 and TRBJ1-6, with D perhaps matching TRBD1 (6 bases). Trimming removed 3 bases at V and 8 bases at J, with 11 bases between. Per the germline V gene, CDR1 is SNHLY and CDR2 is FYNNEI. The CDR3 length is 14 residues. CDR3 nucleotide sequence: TGTGCCAGCAGTGATTACAGGGTAGATTCACCCCTCCACTTT. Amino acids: CASSDYRVDSPLHF.

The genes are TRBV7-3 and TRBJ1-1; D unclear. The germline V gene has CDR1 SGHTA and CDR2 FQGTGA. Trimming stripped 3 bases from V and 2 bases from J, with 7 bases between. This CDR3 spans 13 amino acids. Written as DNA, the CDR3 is TGTGCCAGCAGCTTCCTAGTTAACACTGAAGCTTTCTTT. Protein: CASSFLVNTEAFF.

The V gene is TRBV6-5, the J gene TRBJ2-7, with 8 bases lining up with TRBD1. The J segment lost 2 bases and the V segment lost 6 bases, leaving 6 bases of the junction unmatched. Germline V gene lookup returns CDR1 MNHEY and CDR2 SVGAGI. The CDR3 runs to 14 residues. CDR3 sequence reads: CASSADRGPYEQYF. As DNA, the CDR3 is TGTGCCAGCAGCGCCGACAGGGGACCCTACGAGCAGTACTTC.

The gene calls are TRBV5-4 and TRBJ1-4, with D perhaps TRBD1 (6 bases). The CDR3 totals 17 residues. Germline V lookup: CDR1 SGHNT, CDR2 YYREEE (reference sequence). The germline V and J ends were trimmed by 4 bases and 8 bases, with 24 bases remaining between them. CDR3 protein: CASSTGGRVQRGEKLFF. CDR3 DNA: TGTGCCAGCAGCACGGGGGGCAGGGTCCAAAGAGGGGAAAAACTGTTTTTT.

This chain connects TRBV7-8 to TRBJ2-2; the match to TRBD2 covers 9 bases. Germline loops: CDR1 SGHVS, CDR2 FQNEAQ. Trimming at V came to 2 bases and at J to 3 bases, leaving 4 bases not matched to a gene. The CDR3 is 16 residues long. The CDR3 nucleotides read TGTGCCAGCAGCTTATATGCGGGGGGGTACACCGGGGAGCTGTTTTTT. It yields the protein CASSLYAGGYTGELFF.

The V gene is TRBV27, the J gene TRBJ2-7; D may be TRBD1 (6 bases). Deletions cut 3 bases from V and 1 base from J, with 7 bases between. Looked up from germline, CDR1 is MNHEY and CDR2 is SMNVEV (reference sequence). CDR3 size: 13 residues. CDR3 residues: CASSFDRSYEQYF. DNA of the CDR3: TGTGCCAGCAGTTTTGACAGGTCCTACGAGCAGTACTTC.

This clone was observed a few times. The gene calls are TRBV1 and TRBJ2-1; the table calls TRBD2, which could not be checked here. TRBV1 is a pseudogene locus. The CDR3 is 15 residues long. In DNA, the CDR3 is TGCACCAGCAGCCAAGATTTTAAATCTTACAATGAGCAGTTCTTC. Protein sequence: CTSSQDFKSYNEQFF.

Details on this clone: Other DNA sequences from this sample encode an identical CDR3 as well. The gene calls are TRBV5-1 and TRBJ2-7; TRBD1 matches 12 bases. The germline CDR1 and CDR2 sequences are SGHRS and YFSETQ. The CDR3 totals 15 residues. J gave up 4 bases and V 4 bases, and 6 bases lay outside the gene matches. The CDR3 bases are TGCGCCAGCAGCCCGGGGACAGGGGGCAAGTACGAGCAGTACTTC. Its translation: CASSPGTGGKYEQYF.

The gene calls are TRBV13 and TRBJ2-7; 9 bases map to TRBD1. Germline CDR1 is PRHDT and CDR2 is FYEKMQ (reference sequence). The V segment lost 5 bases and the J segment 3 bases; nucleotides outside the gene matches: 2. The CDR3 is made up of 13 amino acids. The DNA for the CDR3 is TGTGCCAGCAGCAACAGGGGGCACTACGAGCAGTACTTC. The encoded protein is CASSNRGHYEQYF.

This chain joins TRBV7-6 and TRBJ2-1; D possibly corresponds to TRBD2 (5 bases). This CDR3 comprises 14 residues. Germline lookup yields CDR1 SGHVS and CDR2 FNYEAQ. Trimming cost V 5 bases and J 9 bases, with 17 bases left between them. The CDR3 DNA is TGTGCCAGCAGCACCACCGGACGACGGGGTGAGCAGTTCTTC. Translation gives CASSTTGRRGEQFF.

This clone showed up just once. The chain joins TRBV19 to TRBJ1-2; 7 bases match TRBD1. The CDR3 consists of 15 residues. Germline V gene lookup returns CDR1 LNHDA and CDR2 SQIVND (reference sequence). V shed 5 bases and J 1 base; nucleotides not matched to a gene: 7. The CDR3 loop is CASSDRDRLNYGYTF. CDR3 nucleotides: TGTGCCAGTAGTGACCGGGACAGACTTAACTATGGCTACACCTTC.

The CDR3 loop is CASTLRDSNTGELFF. The CDR3 DNA sequence: TGTGCCAGCACCTTGCGGGACTCGAACACCGGGGAGCTGTTTTTT. V gene TRBV6-6 combines with J gene TRBJ2-2; the D gene is possibly TRBD2 (6 bases). CDR1 is MNHNY, CDR2 SVGAGI, per germline (reference sequence). The CDR3 is 15 residues long. Trimming shortened V by 7 bases and J by 0 bases, and 12 bases separated the two germline ends.

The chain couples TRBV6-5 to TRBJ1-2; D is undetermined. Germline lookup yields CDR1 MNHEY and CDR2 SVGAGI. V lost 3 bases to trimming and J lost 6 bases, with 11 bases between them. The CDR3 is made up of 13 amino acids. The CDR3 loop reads CASSYGVEDGYTF. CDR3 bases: TGTGCCAGCAGTTATGGAGTCGAAGATGGCTACACCTTC.

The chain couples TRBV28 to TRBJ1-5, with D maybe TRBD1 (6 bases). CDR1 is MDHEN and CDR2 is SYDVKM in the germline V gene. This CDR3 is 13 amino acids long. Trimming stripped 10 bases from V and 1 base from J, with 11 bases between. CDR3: CATQGRSNQPQHF. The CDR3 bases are TGTGCCACACAGGGAAGGAGCAATCAGCCCCAGCATTTT.

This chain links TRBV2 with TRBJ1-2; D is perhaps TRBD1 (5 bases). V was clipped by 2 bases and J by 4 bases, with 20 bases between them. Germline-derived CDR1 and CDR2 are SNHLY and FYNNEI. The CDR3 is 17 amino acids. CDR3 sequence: CASSEPYGRGSTYGYTF. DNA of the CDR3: TGTGCCAGCAGTGAACCTTATGGACGGGGGAGCACCTATGGCTACACCTTC.

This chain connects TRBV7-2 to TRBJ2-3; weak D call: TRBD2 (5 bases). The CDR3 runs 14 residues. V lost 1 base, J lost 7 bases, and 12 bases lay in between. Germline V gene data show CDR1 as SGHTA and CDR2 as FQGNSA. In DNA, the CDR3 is TGTGCCAGCAGCTTAGAGGTTGCGGGCAATACGCAGTATTTT. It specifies CASSLEVAGNTQYF.

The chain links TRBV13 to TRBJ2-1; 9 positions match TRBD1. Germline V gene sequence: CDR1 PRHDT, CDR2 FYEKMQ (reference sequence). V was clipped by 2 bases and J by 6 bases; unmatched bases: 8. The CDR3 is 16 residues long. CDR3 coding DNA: TGTGCCAGCAGCTTAAGGACAGGGGCGGTAATCAATGAGCAGTTCTTC. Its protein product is CASSLRTGAVINEQFF.

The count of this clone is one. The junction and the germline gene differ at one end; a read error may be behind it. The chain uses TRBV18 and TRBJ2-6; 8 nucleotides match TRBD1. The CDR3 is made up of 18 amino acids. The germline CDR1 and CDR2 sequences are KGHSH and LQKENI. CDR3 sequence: CASSPRDRTLPGANVLTF. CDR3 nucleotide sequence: TGTGCCAGCTCTCCACGGGACAGGACTCTCCCTGGGGCCAACGTCCTGACTTTC.

DNA of the CDR3: TGTGCCTGGAGTGTACCTGGGACTAGCGGGACAACGACCCAGTACTTC. Protein: CAWSVPGTSGTTTQYF. The V and J genes are TRBV30 and TRBJ2-5; 13 bases align to TRBD2. The CDR3 is 16 residues long. Germline-derived CDR1 and CDR2 are GTSNPN and SVGIG (reference sequence). After removal of 0 bases from V and 7 bases from J, the junction contained 8 bases not matched to a gene.

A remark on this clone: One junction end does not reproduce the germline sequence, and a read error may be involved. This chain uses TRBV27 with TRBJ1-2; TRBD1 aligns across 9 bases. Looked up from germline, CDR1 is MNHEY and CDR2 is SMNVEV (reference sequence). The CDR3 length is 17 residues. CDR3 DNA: TGTGCCAGCAGTTTAGACCGGGACAGGGTAGCTAACTATGGCTGCACCTTC. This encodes CASSLDRDRVANYGCTF.

The CDR3 DNA is TGTGCCAGTAGTATAGGAAGGGGCAGGGGGTCAGATCAGCCCCAGCATTTT. Translation gives CASSIGRGRGSDQPQHF. The rearrangement joins TRBV19 to TRBJ1-5; 7 bases match TRBD1. The junction had 11 bases not matched to a gene; V was cut back by 1 base and J by 5 bases. Germline V gene sequence: CDR1 LNHDA, CDR2 SQIVND (reference sequence). The CDR3 length is 17 residues. Full variable domain (rest looked up from reference TRBV19 and TRBJ1-5): DGGITQSPKYLFRKEGQNVTLSCEQNLNHDAMYWYRQDPGQGLRLIYYSQIVNDFQKGDIAEGYSVSREKKESFPLTVTSAQKNPTAFYLCASSIGRGRGSDQPQHFGDGTRLSIL.

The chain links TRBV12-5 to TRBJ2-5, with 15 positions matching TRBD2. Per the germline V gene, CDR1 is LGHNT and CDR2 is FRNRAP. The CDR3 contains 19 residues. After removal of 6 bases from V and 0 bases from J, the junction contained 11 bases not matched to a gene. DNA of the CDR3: TGTGCTAGTGGCCGAACCACAGGACTAGCGGGGGGGAACCAAGAGACCCAGTACTTC. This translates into CASGRTTGLAGGNQETQYF.

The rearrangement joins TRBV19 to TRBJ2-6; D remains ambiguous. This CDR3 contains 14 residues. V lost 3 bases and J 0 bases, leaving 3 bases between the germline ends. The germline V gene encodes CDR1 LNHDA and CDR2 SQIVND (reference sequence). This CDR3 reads CASSMSSGANVLTF. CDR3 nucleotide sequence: TGTGCCAGTAGTATGAGCTCTGGGGCCAACGTCCTGACTTTC. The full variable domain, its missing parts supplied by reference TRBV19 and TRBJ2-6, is DGGITQSPKYLFRKEGQNVTLSCEQNLNHDAMYWYRQDPGQGLRLIYYSQIVNDFQKGDIAEGYSVSREKKESFPLTVTSAQKNPTAFYLCASSMSSGANVLTFGAGSRLTVL.

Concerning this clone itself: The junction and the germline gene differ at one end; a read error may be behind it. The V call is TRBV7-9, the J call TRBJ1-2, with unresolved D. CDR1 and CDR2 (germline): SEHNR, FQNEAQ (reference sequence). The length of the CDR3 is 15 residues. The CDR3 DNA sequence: TGTTCCAGCAGCCAAGGTCCCCGGGAGGACTATGGCTACACCTTC. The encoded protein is CSSSQGPREDYGYTF.

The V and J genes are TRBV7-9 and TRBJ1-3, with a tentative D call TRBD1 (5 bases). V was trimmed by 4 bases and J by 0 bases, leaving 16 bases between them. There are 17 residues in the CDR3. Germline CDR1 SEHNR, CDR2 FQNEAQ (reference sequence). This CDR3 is CASSSDLRVYSGNTIYF. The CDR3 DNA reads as TGTGCCAGCAGCTCGGACCTCAGGGTTTACTCTGGAAACACCATATATTTT.

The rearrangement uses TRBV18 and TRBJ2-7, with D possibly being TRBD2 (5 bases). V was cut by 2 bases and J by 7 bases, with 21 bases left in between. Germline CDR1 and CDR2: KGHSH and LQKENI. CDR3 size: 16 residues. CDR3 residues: CASSPSSAWSFGEQYF. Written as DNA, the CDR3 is TGTGCCAGCTCACCAAGTAGCGCCTGGAGTTTCGGGGAGCAGTACTTC. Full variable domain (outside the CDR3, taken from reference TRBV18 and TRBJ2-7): NAGVMQNPRHLVRRRGQEARLRCSPMKGHSHVYWYRQLPEEGLKFMVYLQKENIIDESGMPKERFSAEFPKEGPSILRIQQVVRGDSAAYFCASSPSSAWSFGEQYFGPGTRLTVT.

In DNA form, the CDR3 reads TGTGCCAGCAGTTCAGGGGACATGAACACTGAAGCTTTCTTT. It translates to CASSSGDMNTEAFF. J is TRBJ1-1 and V is TRBV6-1; maybe TRBD1 (6 bases). In germline, CDR1 is MNHNS, CDR2 SASEGT. The CDR3 extends over 14 amino acids. V lost 5 bases and J 0 bases, leaving 10 bases between the germline ends.